The next 2 T cell receptor beta chains were all read from a single sample in a study of T cell responses to AZD1222 COVID-19 vaccine. TCRdb's copy holds only in-frame clones and misses some; the assay was immunoSEQ multiplex PCR. The data show 140,000 or so clones, approximately 89% seen once. This sample comprised peripheral blood, obtained 28 days after the second AZD1222 dose. The receptor source for this set is an adult who received the AZD1222 COVID-19 vaccine.

This chain uses TRBV9 with TRBJ2-1; 13 positions agree with TRBD2. There are 16 residues in the CDR3. The V gene's germline CDR1 is SGDLS and CDR2 YYNGEE. Unmatched junction bases numbered 7, after V lost 3 bases and J lost 7 bases. The CDR3 nucleotides read TGTGCCAGCAGCGGAAGACTAGCGGGAGGCTGGAATGAGCAGTTCTTC. Amino acids: CASSGRLAGGWNEQFF.

J is TRBJ1-1 and V is TRBV27; no firm D call. The CDR3 loop spans 16 amino acids. In germline, CDR1 is MNHEY, CDR2 SMNVEV (reference sequence). Trimming took off 9 bases at V and 0 bases at J, with 20 bases between the two ends. CDR3 region: CASSPGPGHMNTEAFF. As DNA, the CDR3 is TGTGCCAGTTCTCCCGGGCCCGGGCACATGAACACTGAAGCTTTCTTT.